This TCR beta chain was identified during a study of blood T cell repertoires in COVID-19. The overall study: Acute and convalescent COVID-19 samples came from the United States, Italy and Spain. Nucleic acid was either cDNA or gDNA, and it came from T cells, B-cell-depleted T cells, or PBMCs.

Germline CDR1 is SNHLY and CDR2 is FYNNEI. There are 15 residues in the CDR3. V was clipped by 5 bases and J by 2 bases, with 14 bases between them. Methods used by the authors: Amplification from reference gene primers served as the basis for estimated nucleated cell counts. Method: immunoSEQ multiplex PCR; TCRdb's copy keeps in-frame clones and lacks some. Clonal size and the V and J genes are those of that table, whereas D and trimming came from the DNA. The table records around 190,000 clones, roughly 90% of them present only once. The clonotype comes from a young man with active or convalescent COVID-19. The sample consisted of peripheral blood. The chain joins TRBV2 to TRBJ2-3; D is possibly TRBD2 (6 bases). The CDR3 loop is CASSQTGVITDTQYF. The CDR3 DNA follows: TGTGCCAGCAGTCAGACGGGAGTCATCACAGATACGCAGTATTTT.